This T cell receptor beta chain was obtained from a study of a mutant IDH1 vaccine in newly diagnosed glioma. Overall study: Vaccination began 4-6 weeks post radiotherapy alone, or with temozolomide cycles. Previous treatment comprised radiotherapy, temozolomide, or both, mostly both.

Germline V gives CDR1 SGHRS, CDR2 YFSETQ. The V gene lost 0 bases and the J gene lost 8 bases, with 12 bases spanning the gap. There are 14 residues in the CDR3. Documented time point: week 35, safety follow-up. Mutant IDH1 20-mer peptide, at 300 ug, made up each vaccine dose, with topical imiquimod. The repertoire was sequenced with immunoSEQ multiplex PCR; TCRdb's copy has only in-frame clones and lacks some. The sample has roughly 48,000 clones; approximately 80% are singletons. For this clone: Its antigen remains unknown.

The starting material was PBMCs, obtained from a glioma patient whose treatment included an IDH1 peptide vaccine. The chain recombines TRBV5-1 with TRBJ2-4; D is perhaps TRBD2 (5 bases). The receptor comes from a man aged 35 to 55 with glioma. The CDR3 region is CASSLGLPGDIQYF. In DNA, the CDR3 is TGCGCCAGCAGCTTGGGGCTTCCCGGGGACATTCAGTACTTC.